This T cell receptor (beta chain) was captured by sequencing in a study of regulatory T cells in long-lasting Graves disease. Construction of TCR beta libraries relied on iRepertoire HTBI primers and on Arm-PCR targeting CDR3 regions. TCRdb called the multiplex PCR reads again in MiXCR, with one record for every CDR3 protein. The sample has 600,000 to 800,000 distinct CDR3 sequences; around 32% are singletons. Time point noted: persistent/refractory GD, antithyroid drugs over 5 years with positive TRAb. Scientists built the TCR library using RNA that was extracted from PBMCs. The sample holds many counts of this clonotype. V lost 1 base and J lost 2, with 2 bases in between. The CDR3 has 11 residues. The V gene's germline CDR1 is DFQATT and CDR2 SNEGSKA (reference sequence).

Material: peripheral blood mononuclear cells (PBMCs), obtained when the disease was refractory, from a patient treated with antithyroid drugs. This clonotype was sampled from a female donor with Graves disease. The rearrangement joins TRBV20-1 to TRBJ2-5, with D uncertain. CDR3 region: CSARVQETQYF. CDR3 nucleotide sequence: TGCAGTGCTAGAGTACAAGAGACCCAGTACTTC.